The 25 T cell receptor beta chains in this list originate from one sample, sequenced in a study of blood T cell repertoires in COVID-19. Profiling relied on immunoSEQ multiplex PCR, and the TCRdb table lists in-frame clones only, not all of them. The data contain about 69,000 clones, 85% to 90% of them singletons. Source material: peripheral blood. Source of these receptors: a man over 45 with acute or convalescent COVID-19.

The J gene is TRBJ1-5, the V gene TRBV2; no reliable D call. CDR3 size: 14 residues. V shed 3 bases and J shed 0 bases, with 6 bases lying between them. CDR1 SNHLY and CDR2 FYNNEI come from the germline V gene. CDR3 DNA sequence: TGTGCCAGCAGTGAGAGGGTTAGCAATCAGCCCCAGCATTTT. Translated: CASSERVSNQPQHF.

V gene TRBV3-1 (or the pseudogene TRBV3-2) combines with J gene TRBJ1-4; no clear D. The V gene's germline CDR1 is LGHDT and CDR2 YNNKEL (reference sequence). V dropped 8 bases and J dropped 5 bases, with 12 bases sitting between them. This CDR3 has 13 residues. The CDR3 DNA is TGTGCCAGCCAACAGAACCTCAATGAAAAACTGTTTTTT. Translated: CASQQNLNEKLFF.

The chain joins TRBV29-1 to TRBJ2-7, with 15 positions matching TRBD2. Germline V CDR1 and CDR2: SQVTM, ANQGSEA. J gave up 5 bases and V 5 bases, and 4 bases lay outside the gene matches. This CDR3 has 14 amino acids. Written as DNA, the CDR3 is TGCAGCGTTTCGGGACTAGCGGGAGGCGACGAGCAGTACTTC. Amino acid sequence: CSVSGLAGGDEQYF.

The rearrangement uses TRBV19 and TRBJ2-2; the D gene is possibly TRBD1 (6 bases). V shed 5 bases and J shed 6 bases, with 10 bases lying between them. This CDR3 comprises 13 residues. Germline CDR1 LNHDA, CDR2 SQIVND (reference sequence). The CDR3 nucleotides are TGTGCCAGTAGTCACAGGGAAGCCGGGGAGCTGTTTTTT. Protein product: CASSHREAGELFF.

This clone appeared once. The chain links TRBV9 to TRBJ2-5; a possible D gene is TRBD2 (5 bases). V shed 0 bases and J shed 7 bases, with 16 bases lying between them. CDR1 and CDR2 (germline): SGDLS, YYNGEE. The CDR3 length is 15 residues. CDR3 sequence (DNA): TGTGCCAGCAGCGTAGAATCCTCCCGGGCGGGGACCCAGTACTTC. Translated: CASSVESSRAGTQYF.

V is TRBV21-1 and J is TRBJ2-5; the tabulated D call, TRBD2, remains unverified against the DNA. TRBV21-1 is a known pseudogene. The CDR3 runs to 19 residues. CDR3 amino acids: CASSKSSSGRVPPTETQYF. Written as DNA, the CDR3 is TGTGCCAGCAGCAAATCCAGTAGCGGGAGAGTTCCACCCACAGAGACCCAGTACTTC.

Here the CDR3 reads CATSPVLNTGELFF. DNA of the CDR3: TGTGCCACCAGTCCAGTCCTGAACACCGGGGAGCTGTTTTTT. The chain recombines TRBV24-1 with TRBJ2-2; D ambiguous. The CDR3 covers 14 residues. Between the trimmed V and J ends, which lost 6 bases and 1 base, there was a span of 8 bases. Per germline, CDR1 KGHDR and CDR2 SFDVKD.

The genes are TRBV19 and TRBJ1-1; 10 nucleotides align to TRBD1. Germline V gives CDR1 LNHDA, CDR2 SQIVND (reference sequence). The trim removed 3 bases at V and 1 base at J, leaving 2 bases unmatched. CDR3 length equals 15 residues. The CDR3 nucleotides read TGTGCCAGTAGTATCCGGACAGGGGGGAACACTGAAGCTTTCTTT. Its translation is CASSIRTGGNTEAFF.

This chain joins TRBV24-1 and TRBJ2-1; 10 bases are a match to TRBD2. The germline V gene encodes CDR1 KGHDR and CDR2 SFDVKD. V gave up 2 bases and J gave up 7 bases; unmatched junction bases: 10. The CDR3 is made up of 17 amino acids. Here the CDR3 reads CATSDSSGSKVWNEQFF. In nucleotides, the CDR3 is TGTGCCACCAGTGATTCTAGCGGGAGCAAAGTTTGGAATGAGCAGTTCTTC.

The rearrangement links TRBV5-1 to TRBJ1-2; D may be TRBD1 (5 bases). This CDR3 spans 14 amino acids. Germline-derived CDR1 and CDR2 are SGHRS and YFSETQ. The germline V and J ends were trimmed by 1 base and 6 bases, with 13 bases remaining between them. CDR3 region: CASSLIAGSDGYTF. Here the CDR3 DNA reads TGCGCCAGCAGCTTGATCGCAGGGTCCGATGGCTACACCTTC.

The genes are TRBV19 and TRBJ2-2, with 10 positions matching TRBD2. The CDR3 has 18 amino acids. Germline lookup yields CDR1 LNHDA and CDR2 SQIVND (reference sequence). V was clipped by 4 bases and J by 0 bases; unmatched bases: 8. Written as DNA, the CDR3 is TGTGCCAGTAGTAAGAACGGAGCGGGAGGGCCGAACACCGGGGAGCTGTTTTTT. This sequence encodes CASSKNGAGGPNTGELFF. Looking up the rest from reference TRBV19 and TRBJ2-2 gives the full variable domain: DGGITQSPKYLFRKEGQNVTLSCEQNLNHDAMYWYRQDPGQGLRLIYYSQIVNDFQKGDIAEGYSVSREKKESFPLTVTSAQKNPTAFYLCASSKNGAGGPNTGELFFGEGSRLTVL.

The chain links TRBV2 to TRBJ1-5; a weak D match, TRBD1 (5 bases). Germline V CDR1 and CDR2: SNHLY, FYNNEI. The V end lost 4 bases, the J end lost 9 bases, and 13 bases lay between the germline ends. The CDR3 has 13 amino acids. The CDR3 is CASSARAPGPQHF. The DNA of the CDR3 is TGTGCCAGCAGTGCCAGGGCCCCGGGGCCCCAGCATTTT.

V gene TRBV11-3 combines with J gene TRBJ2-1, with TRBD2 identical over 12 bases. Germline CDR1 and CDR2: SGHNT and YENEEA. This CDR3 region has 18 residues. J lost 8 bases, V lost 3 bases, and 14 bases had no gene match. CDR3 sequence: CASSFDGLASGRGDEQFF. CDR3 in DNA: TGTGCCAGCAGCTTTGATGGCCTTGCTAGCGGGAGGGGGGATGAGCAGTTCTTC. Using reference TRBV11-3 and TRBJ2-1 for the parts outside the CDR3, the full variable domain is EAGVVQSPRYKIIEKKQPVAFWCNPISGHNTLYWYLQNLGQGPELLIRYENEEAVDDSQLPKDRFSAERLKGVDSTLKIQPAELGDSAVYLCASSFDGLASGRGDEQFFGPGTRLTVL.

The chain joins TRBV3-1 (or the pseudogene TRBV3-2) to TRBJ1-2; TRBD1 aligns across 8 bases. V was pared by 1 base and J by 8 bases, with 3 bases of the junction left unmatched. The V gene's germline CDR1 is LGHDT and CDR2 YNNKEL (reference sequence). There are 13 residues in the CDR3. The DNA of the CDR3 is TGTGCCAGCAGCCAAGCAGGGGGCACAGGCTACACCTTC. This translates into CASSQAGGTGYTF.

The chain combines TRBV6-5 with TRBJ1-6; 10 nucleotides align to TRBD1. CDR1 is MNHEY and CDR2 is SVGAGI in the germline V gene. CDR3 length equals 13 residues. V lost 2 bases and J lost 14; bases outside the gene matches: 3. The CDR3 loop reads CASSYPDRGSLHF. As DNA, the CDR3 is TGTGCCAGCAGTTACCCGGACAGGGGGTCCCTCCACTTT.

The chain employs TRBV6-5 and TRBJ2-3; D is perhaps TRBD2 (5 bases). Germline-derived CDR1 and CDR2 are MNHEY and SVGAGI. Deletions cut 6 bases from V and 2 bases from J, with 12 bases between. This CDR3 is built from 14 residues. The CDR3 protein is CASSTGLSTDTQYF. The CDR3 coding sequence is TGTGCCAGCAGCACCGGACTCTCCACAGATACGCAGTATTTT.

The J gene is TRBJ1-2, the V gene TRBV11-3, with 7 nucleotides matching TRBD1. The germline V gene encodes CDR1 SGHNT and CDR2 YENEEA. The trim removed 5 bases at V and 4 bases at J, leaving 13 bases unmatched. The CDR3 runs 16 residues. The CDR3 DNA sequence: TGTGCCAGCAGCCGCACCCCGACAGGGACGAGCTATGGCTACACCTTC. It translates to CASSRTPTGTSYGYTF. The full variable domain, its missing parts supplied by reference TRBV11-3 and TRBJ1-2, is EAGVVQSPRYKIIEKKQPVAFWCNPISGHNTLYWYLQNLGQGPELLIRYENEEAVDDSQLPKDRFSAERLKGVDSTLKIQPAELGDSAVYLCASSRTPTGTSYGYTFGSGTRLTVV.

The rearrangement uses TRBV19 and TRBJ2-7; 7 bases line up with TRBD1. The germline gives CDR1 LNHDA, CDR2 SQIVND (reference sequence). The CDR3 totals 13 residues. The junction had 2 bases not matched to a gene; V was cut back by 6 bases and J by 0 bases. The CDR3 loop reads CASRQGLSYEQYF. As DNA, the CDR3 is TGTGCCAGTAGACAGGGGCTCTCCTACGAGCAGTACTTC. The full variable domain, rest sourced from reference TRBV19 and TRBJ2-7, is DGGITQSPKYLFRKEGQNVTLSCEQNLNHDAMYWYRQDPGQGLRLIYYSQIVNDFQKGDIAEGYSVSREKKESFPLTVTSAQKNPTAFYLCASRQGLSYEQYFGPGTRLTVT.

This clone has a single count. V is TRBV27 and J is TRBJ1-5; TRBD1 might be the D (5 bases). CDR1 and CDR2 from the germline V gene are MNHEY and SMNVEV (reference sequence). The CDR3 has 13 amino acids. Trimming removed 6 bases from V and 2 bases from J, with 8 bases in between. CDR3 protein: CASRDTRNQPQHF. The CDR3 DNA reads as TGTGCCAGCAGGGACACACGCAATCAGCCCCAGCATTTT.

The V call is TRBV5-6, the J call TRBJ1-1; D unclear. Trimming shortened V by 4 bases and J by 1 base, and 8 bases separated the two germline ends. Germline assignment: CDR1 SGHDT and CDR2 YYEEEE. CDR3 length equals 13 residues. CDR3 in amino acids: CASSPYKNTEAFF. The CDR3 DNA is TGTGCCAGCAGCCCTTACAAGAACACTGAAGCTTTCTTT.

V and J are TRBV6-5 and TRBJ1-1; TRBD1 aligns across 8 bases. The CDR3 runs 13 residues. Trimming took 0 bases from V and 9 from J; bases not matched to a gene: 3. CDR1 and CDR2 from the germline V gene are MNHEY and SVGAGI. The CDR3, as DNA: TGTGCCAGCAGTTACTCGGGCAGGGGGCAAGCTTTCTTT. Translating it yields CASSYSGRGQAFF.

This chain links TRBV9 with TRBJ1-1; D is unresolved. CDR1 and CDR2 (germline): SGDLS, YYNGEE. This CDR3 contains 14 residues. V lost 0 bases and J lost 1, with 7 bases in between. The CDR3, as DNA: TGTGCCAGCAGCGTAGGGGAGGGGAACACTGAAGCTTTCTTT. It translates to CASSVGEGNTEAFF.

This clone has more than one count but fewer than ten. This rearrangement joins TRBV13 to TRBJ2-1; weak D call: TRBD2 (6 bases). CDR1 is PRHDT and CDR2 is FYEKMQ in the germline V gene (reference sequence). Trimming stripped 4 bases from V and 3 bases from J, with 19 bases between. The CDR3 is made up of 17 amino acids. CDR3 in DNA: TGTGCCAGCAGCTCGAAGTTTGAGGGGACTGGCTACAATGAGCAGTTCTTC. Translated: CASSSKFEGTGYNEQFF.

The sample holds a few counts of this clone. V is TRBV24-1 and J is TRBJ1-2, with D unresolved. The CDR3 is 13 residues long. The germline CDR1 and CDR2 sequences are KGHDR and SFDVKD. V lost 5 bases to trimming and J lost 6 bases, with 12 bases between them. Here the CDR3 reads CATSGAQLNGYTF. CDR3 sequence (DNA): TGTGCCACCAGTGGGGCGCAACTTAATGGCTACACCTTC.

The V gene is TRBV7-9, the J gene TRBJ2-5; weak D call: TRBD1 (6 bases). The V end was cut by 4 bases, the J end by 10 bases, with 19 bases between. The length of the CDR3 is 14 residues. Germline V lookup: CDR1 SEHNR, CDR2 FQNEAQ (reference sequence). The CDR3 protein is CASSSMDSQEGQYF. CDR3 DNA sequence: TGTGCCAGCAGCTCTATGGACAGTCAGGAAGGCCAGTACTTC.